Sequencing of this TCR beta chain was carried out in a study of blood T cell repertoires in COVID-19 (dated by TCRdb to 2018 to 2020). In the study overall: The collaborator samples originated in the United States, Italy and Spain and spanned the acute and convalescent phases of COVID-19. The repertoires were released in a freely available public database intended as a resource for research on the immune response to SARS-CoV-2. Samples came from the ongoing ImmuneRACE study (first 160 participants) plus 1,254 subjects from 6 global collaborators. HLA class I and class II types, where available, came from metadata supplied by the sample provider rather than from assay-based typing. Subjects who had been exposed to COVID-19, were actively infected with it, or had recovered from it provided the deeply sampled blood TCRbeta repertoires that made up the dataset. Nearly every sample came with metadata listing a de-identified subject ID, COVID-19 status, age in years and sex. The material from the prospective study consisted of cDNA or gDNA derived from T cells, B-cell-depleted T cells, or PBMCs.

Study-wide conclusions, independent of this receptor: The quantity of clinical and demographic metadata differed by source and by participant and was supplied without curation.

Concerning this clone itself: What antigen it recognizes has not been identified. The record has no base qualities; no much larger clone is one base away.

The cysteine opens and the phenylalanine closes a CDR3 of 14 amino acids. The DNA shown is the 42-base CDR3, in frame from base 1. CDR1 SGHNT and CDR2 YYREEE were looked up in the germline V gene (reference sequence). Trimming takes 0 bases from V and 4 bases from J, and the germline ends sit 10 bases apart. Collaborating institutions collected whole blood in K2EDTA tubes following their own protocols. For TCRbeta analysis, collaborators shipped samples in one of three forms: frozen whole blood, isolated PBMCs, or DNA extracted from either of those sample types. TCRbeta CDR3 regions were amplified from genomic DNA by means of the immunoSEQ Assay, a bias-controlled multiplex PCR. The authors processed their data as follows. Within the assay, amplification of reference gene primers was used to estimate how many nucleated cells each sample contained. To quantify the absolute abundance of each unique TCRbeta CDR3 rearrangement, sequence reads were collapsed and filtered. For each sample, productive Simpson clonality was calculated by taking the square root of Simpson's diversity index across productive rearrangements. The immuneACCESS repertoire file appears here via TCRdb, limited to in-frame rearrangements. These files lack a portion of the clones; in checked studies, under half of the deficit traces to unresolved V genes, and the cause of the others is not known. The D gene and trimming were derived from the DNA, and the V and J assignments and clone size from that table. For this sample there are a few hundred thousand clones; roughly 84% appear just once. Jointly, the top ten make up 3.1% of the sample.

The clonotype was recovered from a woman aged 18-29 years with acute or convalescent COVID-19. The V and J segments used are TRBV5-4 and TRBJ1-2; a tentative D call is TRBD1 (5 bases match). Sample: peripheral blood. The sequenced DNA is TGTGCCAGCAGCTTGGACGGGGGTACCTATGGCTACACCTTC. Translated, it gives CASSLDGGTYGYTF.